The clone carrying this T cell receptor (beta chain) has just a few counts. Its antigen is undetermined. This sample stems from a study of OX40 agonist ivuxolimab in advanced cancers. Regarding the study as a whole: Certain nonresponding patients likewise had low normalized T-cell clonal expansion.

The length of the CDR3 is 16 residues. V was pared by 0 bases and J by 0 bases, with 4 bases of the junction left unmatched. CDR1 is MGHRA and CDR2 is YSYEKL in the germline V gene. Generated by immunoSEQ multiplex PCR, the TCRdb table keeps only in-frame clones and is missing some. The data show 98,000 or so clones, with roughly 80% seen just once and almost 1.5% held by the top ten. The TCR originated in an adult with an advanced solid tumor such as melanoma, head and neck, liver or kidney cancer. Source: CD4+ or CD8+ T cells sorted from blood, taken in a trial of the OX40 agonist ivuxolimab. The J gene is TRBJ2-7, the V gene TRBV4-1; 8 bases map to TRBD2. As DNA, the CDR3 is TGCGCCAGCAGCCAAGATGCCGGGGGGGACTCCTACGAGCAGTACTTC. Its translation is CASSQDAGGDSYEQYF.